This T cell receptor (beta chain) was recorded in a study of blood T cell repertoires in COVID-19. Study-level information: PBMCs, B-cell-depleted T cells, or T cells were the source of the cDNA or gDNA that made up the material.

This clone has only a few counts. Some clones are missing from TCRdb's copy, which holds only in-frame ones; the method was immunoSEQ multiplex PCR. Here the sample spans approximately 200,000 clones, around 85% being singletons. The study recruited people aged about 18 to 90 years across 24 US areas. Recovery meant two consecutive negative NP/OP PCR tests, professional clearance, or resolved symptoms. The CDR3 loop spans 15 amino acids. Germline assignment: CDR1 SGHKS and CDR2 YYEKEE (reference sequence). The V and J ends lost 0 bases and 0 bases respectively, with 9 bases between them. This TCR was recovered from a man aged 40-55 years who had recovered from COVID-19. The chain has TRBV5-5 and TRBJ1-1; D not certain. The sequencing sample was made of PBMCs or T cells enriched from blood (not recorded which). Here the CDR3 DNA reads TGTGCCAGCAGCTTGGTCGTTTACATGAACACTGAAGCTTTCTTT. Translation gives CASSLVVYMNTEAFF.